The entry below gives a single T cell receptor (beta chain) sequence along with its context. Its specificity is unknown. This record comes from a study of T-cell memory formation after mild COVID-19. Study results and caveats: CD4+ contracting clones lay mainly in CM and EM, CD8+ ones in EMRA. Clones that contracted from day 15 to 85 were balanced CD4/CD8, while later expanders leaned CD4+.

TCRdb re-analysed the 5' RACE reads in MiXCR, keeping a single row per CDR3 protein. Of about 470,000 distinct CDR3 sequences detected, around a sixth appear once; the ten largest clones hold around an eighth. The CDR3 consists of 18 residues. With 2 bases clipped from V and 5 bases from J, the junction kept 10 bases outside the gene matches. The germline V gene has CDR1 LNHNV and CDR2 YYDKDF (reference sequence). Source material: PBMCs or a T cell subset sorted from them (not recorded which). The chain combines TRBV15 with TRBJ2-3, with 13 bases identical to TRBD2. The receptor comes from an adult woman who had mild COVID-19 (a few samples of this study predate the infection). Cell type and time point are not known. This chain's CDR3 is CATSRSKPGLAGIDTQYF. The DNA of the CDR3 is TGTGCCACCAGCAGATCCAAGCCGGGACTAGCGGGGATAGATACGCAGTATTTT.